This entry describes one T cell receptor (beta chain). This PCR relied on a set of 60 Vbeta primers and 13 Jbeta primers. Data came from immunoSEQ multiplex PCR; TCRdb stores just in-frame clones and leaves some out. This table has roughly 240,000 clones, around four fifths appearing once. The sample belongs to a study of cytomegalovirus exposure and HLA in healthy donors. Germline V gene data show CDR1 as LNHDA and CDR2 as SQIVND (reference sequence). The V end was cut by 8 bases, the J end by 4 bases, with 14 bases between. The CDR3 has 13 amino acids. This TCR derives from a boy between 10 and 17 years old in good health and CMV-seronegative. The V and J genes are TRBV19 and TRBJ1-1, with unresolved D. Sequencing was performed on PBMCs. The CDR3 DNA reads TGTGCCAGTCGATTGGGCGCGACCACTGAAGCTTTCTTT. This encodes CASRLGATTEAFF. Based on the CDR3 plus reference TRBV19 and TRBJ1-1, the full variable domain is DGGITQSPKYLFRKEGQNVTLSCEQNLNHDAMYWYRQDPGQGLRLIYYSQIVNDFQKGDIAEGYSVSREKKESFPLTVTSAQKNPTAFYLCASRLGATTEAFFGQGTRLTVV.